This TCR beta chain was profiled in a study of cytomegalovirus exposure and HLA in healthy donors. Points from the study as a whole: The listing of roughly 160 TCR beta chains classed them as cytomegalovirus-associated. V- and J-gene trimming of TCR beta was linked (in a later analysis) to a missense DCLRE1C variant.

The primer mix had 60 Vbeta and 13 Jbeta primers. Data came from immunoSEQ multiplex PCR; TCRdb stores just in-frame clones and leaves some out. The sample consists of fewer than 250,000 clones, 70% to 80% of them appearing once. With V trimmed by 4 bases and J by 0 bases, 9 bases remained unmatched. From germline, CDR1 is SQVTM and CDR2 ANQGSEA. This CDR3 contains 16 residues. This clone was recorded only once. The antigen is not known. The chain is built from TRBV29-1 and TRBJ2-1, with TRBD2 identical over 7 bases. This sequence was found in a woman aged 45-60 years in good health and CMV-seronegative. The specimen was PBMCs. CDR3: CSVVGAAGISYNEQFF. CDR3 DNA: TGCAGCGTTGTAGGAGCAGCGGGGATCTCCTACAATGAGCAGTTCTTC.